A selection of T cell receptor beta chains follows, all from one sample in a study of sequential checkpoint blockade in melanoma. Method: immunoSEQ multiplex PCR; TCRdb's copy keeps in-frame clones and lacks some. The table includes thousands of clones, about 64% detected once. The sample in question was CD8+ T cells sorted from blood (inferred from file names), obtained from a patient given nivolumab and ipilimumab in sequence. The receptors come from a human donor with melanoma. Each CDR3 is given with its conserved first and last residue.

TRBV7-9,16,CASSPRGGREYNEQFF
TRBV7-2,16,CASSPLGSSGGYEQYF
TRBV7-6,15,CASSLESEGGHEQYF
TRBV5-4,13,CASNKGPNSPLHF
TRBV27,13,CASSLGPNYGYTF
TRBV7-2,12,CASSLPGYGYTF
TRBV13,15,CASSVTSGDTDTQYF
TRBV2,17,CASSEIWGGRMNTEAFF
TRBV13,15,CASTHGRANTGELFF
TRBV27,13,CASSPSLNYEQYF
TRBV18,17,CASSTSGNHRYNTEAFF
TRBV19,15,CASSLRLAGTYEQYF
TRBV7-2,14,CASSAGLADYEQYF
TRBV6-1,15,CASSKTGANTGELFF
TRBV14,15,CASSAHAGTGYGYTF
TRBV18,15,CASSPQDDGTGELFF
TRBV7-3,14,CASSPGQGAYEQYF
TRBV5-4,15,CASSSPGTGDHEQYF
TRBV27,13,CASSPSGSYEQYF
TRBV6-5,15,CASSAGGFSNQPQHF
TRBV29-1,16,CSVEGARNSGANVLTF
TRBV2,16,CASMSLAGGPFDEQFF
TRBV6-5,14,CASRVLGLAYEQYF
TRBV7-3,20,CASSGPGTLNPSASGNTIYF
TRBV19,14,CASSMGQGNTEAFF
TRBV10-1,15,CASGLPDRGQNEQYF
TRBV4-3,17,CASSRKRGGPTGGKAFF
TRBV11-1,13,CASSGAGADEQFF
TRBV4-3,13,CASSYGQGNEQYF
TRBV25-1,11,CAAGGIGELFF
TRBV6-7,13,CASDHGRDYGYTF
TRBV7-9,14,CASSLGGVNTEAFF
TRBV7-2,12,CASSLGAYEQYF
TRBV2,17,CASKEGLAGGSYNEQFF
TRBV10-3,12,CAILELPYGYTF
TRBV2,14,CASSPTGYSYEQYF
TRBV10-2,17,CASSESRDRTSSYEQYF
TRBV7-9,12,CASKTLESPLHF
TRBV9,15,CASSPGTGWAHEQYF
TRBV7-9,17,CASSLEGADPTLGEQYF
TRBV4-1,15,CASSQTLTGLYGYTF
TRBV7-9,11,CASTLVSEAFF
TRBV4-3,16,CASSYSWTGERYEQYF
TRBV10-2,14,CASGHLSSYNEQFF
TRBV5-1,15,CASSSDNFDSYEQYF
TRBV11-2,16,CASSPEGGDYTYEQYF
TRBV29-1,11,CSVDRGTEAFF
TRBV5-1,15,CASSLGQGMNTEAFF